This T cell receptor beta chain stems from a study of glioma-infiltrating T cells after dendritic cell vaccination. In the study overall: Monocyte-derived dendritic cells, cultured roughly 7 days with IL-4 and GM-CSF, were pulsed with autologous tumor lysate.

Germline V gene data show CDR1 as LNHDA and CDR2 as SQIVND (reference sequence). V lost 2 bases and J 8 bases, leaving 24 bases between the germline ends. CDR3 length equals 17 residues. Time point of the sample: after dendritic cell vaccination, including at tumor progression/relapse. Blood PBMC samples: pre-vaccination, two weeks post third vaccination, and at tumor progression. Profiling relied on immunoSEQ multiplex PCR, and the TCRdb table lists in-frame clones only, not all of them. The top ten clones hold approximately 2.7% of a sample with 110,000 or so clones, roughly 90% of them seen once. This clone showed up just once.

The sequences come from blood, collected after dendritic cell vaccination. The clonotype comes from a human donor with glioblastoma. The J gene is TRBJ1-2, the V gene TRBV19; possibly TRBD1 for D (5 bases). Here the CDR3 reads CASSISGGELGLGGYTF. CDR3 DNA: TGTGCCAGTAGTATAAGCGGCGGGGAATTGGGACTTGGGGGCTACACCTTC.